This TCR beta chain was retrieved from a study of cytomegalovirus exposure and HLA in healthy donors. General study points: It was reported that the classifier diagnosed cytomegalovirus status with high specificity and sensitivity in both the original and validation cohorts. TCR beta V segments were, for the most part, productive about 87% or about 30% of the time in an earlier analysis.

PCR used 60 Vbeta primers and 13 Jbeta primers. Measured with immunoSEQ multiplex PCR; TCRdb has only the in-frame clones, and not every one. The sample includes tens of thousands of clones, 70% to 80% of them seen just once. This CDR3 is built from 17 residues. Germline CDR1 MNHNS, CDR2 SASEGT. V dropped 4 bases and J dropped 0 bases, with 16 bases sitting between them. Concerning this clone: What it recognizes is unknown.

The chain is built from TRBV6-1 and TRBJ1-5; D gene unclear. This clonotype originated in a man between 18 and 29 years old in good health and CMV-seronegative. The sequenced material came from PBMCs. CDR3 DNA sequence: TGTGCCAGCAGTGCCTCTACAGAACCCCTTAGCAATCAGCCCCAGCATTTT. Encoded protein: CASSASTEPLSNQPQHF.